This T cell receptor (beta chain) was sequenced during a study of persistence of HIV-infected CD4 T cells. Cells were stimulated nonspecifically with anti-CD3/anti-CD28 magnetic beads. Sorting of responding CD4+ T cells relied on upregulated CD40 ligand together with CD69. For at least 4 years, plasma HIV-1 RNA was undetectable (<50 copies/mL). Before stimulation, PBMCs underwent CD8+ T cell depletion. Sequencing used immunoSEQ version 4 in survey mode. TCRdb keeps only in-frame clones here, not all; method: immunoSEQ multiplex PCR. The sample lists under 50,000 clones; 85% to 90% were seen once. Details on this clone: No antigen is known for it.

Overall study findings and caveats: Compared with CD3/CD28-stimulated cells, CMV- and Gag-responding cells showed lower TCRbeta richness. Degenerate expanded CDR3beta sequences were enriched among CMV- and Gag-responding cells.

The CDR3 totals 15 residues. V was cut by 4 bases and J by 7 bases, with 17 bases left in between. Germline values: CDR1 MNHEY, CDR2 SVGEGT. The rearrangement links TRBV6-2 or TRBV6-3 to TRBJ1-5; a possible D gene is TRBD1 (5 bases). The sample was CD4+ T cells sorted from PBMCs after roughly 20-hour stimulation, taken from a patient who received antiretroviral therapy. This clonotype was sampled from an adult woman with HIV who was CMV-seropositive. The CDR3 is CASSSLTEGGQPQHF. Written as DNA, the CDR3 is TGTGCCAGCAGTTCCCTGACAGAGGGAGGACAGCCCCAGCATTTT.